These 10 T cell receptor beta chains were sequenced from one sample in a study of a mutant IDH1 vaccine in newly diagnosed glioma. The protocol was immunoSEQ multiplex PCR, while the TCRdb copy is restricted to in-frame clones and leaves out a portion. Among about 33,000 clones listed, more than 85% were seen once. Time point: baseline, week 1 (first vaccination visit). Treatment noted: pre-vaccination baseline after standard-of-care therapy. The sequences come from PBMCs, collected from a glioma patient treated with radiotherapy, temozolomide or both. Receptor source: a woman in her thirties or forties with glioma.

The chain carries TRBV25-1 and TRBJ2-7; D is perhaps TRBD1 (6 bases). V was trimmed by 4 bases and J by 3 bases, leaving 7 bases between them. This CDR3 has 12 residues. Germline values: CDR1 MGHDK, CDR2 SYGVNS. CDR3 in DNA: TGTGCCAGCAGTGTACAGGGCTACGAGCAGTACTTC. Encoded protein: CASSVQGYEQYF.

As for this clone: The junction departs from the called germline gene at one end, perhaps through a read error. The chain combines TRBV7-7 with TRBJ2-5, with 10 bases that match TRBD2. The CDR3 is 15 residues long. Germline values: CDR1 SSHAT, CDR2 FNYEAQ (reference sequence). The CDR3 DNA is TGTGCTAGCAGCCCATTTAGCGGGAGGTCGGAGACCCAGTACTTC. This encodes CASSPFSGRSETQYF.

V gene TRBV6-6 combines with J gene TRBJ2-7; 8 positions match TRBD1. Germline V gives CDR1 MNHNY, CDR2 SVGAGI (reference sequence). The CDR3 runs 14 residues. J was trimmed by 7 bases and V by 4 bases; bases with no gene match: 9. The CDR3 coding sequence is TGTGCCAGCAGTTTCCATGGGGACAGGCCAGAGCAGTACTTC. It encodes CASSFHGDRPEQYF.

The rearrangement joins TRBV29-1 to TRBJ1-1; maybe TRBD1 (6 bases). CDR1 SQVTM and CDR2 ANQGSEA come from the germline V gene. Trimming took off 7 bases at V and 6 bases at J, with 18 bases between the two ends. The CDR3 sequence is 13 residues long. The CDR3 reads CSALPGGASEAFF. The CDR3 DNA follows: TGCAGCGCCCTCCCCGGGGGGGCTTCTGAAGCTTTCTTT.

The J gene is TRBJ1-1, the V gene TRBV18; no clear D. Germline V CDR1 and CDR2: KGHSH, LQKENI. The CDR3 spans 15 residues. V was pared by 2 bases and J by 3 bases, with 13 bases between. CDR3 DNA sequence: TGTGCCAGCTCACCAGGCCGGCAGCGGGACACTGAAGCTTTCTTT. The encoded protein is CASSPGRQRDTEAFF.

The CDR3 sequence: CASSLNRLAGVYEQYF. DNA of the CDR3: TGTGCCAGCAGTCTAAACCGACTAGCGGGAGTCTACGAGCAGTACTTC. The chain is built from TRBV27 and TRBJ2-7, with 12 bases that match TRBD2. In germline, CDR1 is MNHEY, CDR2 SMNVEV (reference sequence). This CDR3 is 16 amino acids long. Unmatched junction bases numbered 8, after V lost 5 bases and J lost 3 bases.

The chain uses TRBV5-1 and TRBJ2-7, with D maybe TRBD1 (5 bases). The CDR3 has 15 residues. CDR1 is SGHRS and CDR2 is YFSETQ in the germline V gene. The V end lost 0 bases, the J end lost 6 bases, and 16 bases lay between the germline ends. The CDR3 DNA reads TGCGCCAGCAGCTTGGAAGGGGCCCGTCTTAGCGAGCAGTACTTC. This codes for CASSLEGARLSEQYF.

V is TRBV7-8 and J is TRBJ2-7; D might be TRBD2 (5 bases). V lost 5 bases, J lost 0 bases, and 14 bases lay in between. The CDR3 has 15 residues. Germline V CDR1 and CDR2: SGHVS, FQNEAQ. This CDR3 is CASSQLGSSSYEQYF. DNA of the CDR3: TGTGCCAGCAGCCAACTAGGGTCTAGCTCCTACGAGCAGTACTTC.

This clone was picked up a small number of times. The chain carries TRBV6-5 and TRBJ1-5, with D perhaps matching TRBD1 (5 bases). Germline CDR1 reads MNHEY; CDR2 reads SVGAGI. Trimming removed 6 bases at V and 7 bases at J, with 13 bases between. CDR3 length: 13 residues. The CDR3 region has the DNA TGTGCCAGCAGCCTAGACAGAGTCCAGCCCCAGCATTTT. Translation: CASSLDRVQPQHF.

The V gene is TRBV6-1, the J gene TRBJ1-3; D is undetermined. This CDR3 is 14 amino acids long. V lost 1 base, J lost 4 bases, and 8 bases lay in between. Per germline, CDR1 MNHNS and CDR2 SASEGT. CDR3 coding DNA: TGTGCCAGCAGTGAAGGTGGAGCGGGAAACACCATATATTTT. Protein sequence: CASSEGGAGNTIYF.